A selection of T cell receptor beta chains follows, all from one sample in a study of T cells in Graves' hyperthyroidism and ophthalmopathy. TCRdb re-derived calls from the multiplex PCR reads in MiXCR, one entry per CDR3 protein. The sample includes 750,000 to 950,000 distinct CDR3 sequences, roughly 40% of them seen just once. Sequenced input: blood. These receptors all stem from a man aged 18 to 29 with Graves' hyperthyroidism. Both conserved end residues are part of each CDR3. Fields, in order: CDR3 DNA, CDR3 protein, J gene, clone size, V gene, D gene. A D gene is named only where the DNA matches it firmly. A row's size may be missing; if present it is once, few, many or a size class.

CDR3 DNA: TGCAGCGTCGTGCGTCGGGACTTGAACAATGAGCAGTTCTTC
CDR3 protein: CSVVRRDLNNEQFF
J gene: TRBJ2-1
clone size: -
V gene: TRBV29-1
D gene: -

CDR3 DNA: TGTGCCATCAGTGGGGACGGGACCTCTGGGGCCAACGTCCTGACTTTC
CDR3 protein: CAISGDGTSGANVLTF
J gene: TRBJ2-6
clone size: -
V gene: TRBV10-3
D gene: -

CDR3 DNA: TGCAGCGTTGACAAGGGGTATGGCTACACCTTC
CDR3 protein: CSVDKGYGYTF
J gene: TRBJ1-2
clone size: -
V gene: TRBV29-1
D gene: -

CDR3 DNA: TGCAGTGCTAGCAGGACTAGCGGGGGGCGGGGCGGCTACACCTTC
CDR3 protein: CSASRTSGGRGGYTF
J gene: TRBJ1-2
clone size: -
V gene: TRBV20-1
D gene: -

CDR3 DNA: TGTGCTAGCAGCTCGGGACCGAACTACGAGCAGTACTTC
CDR3 protein: CASSSGPNYEQYF
J gene: TRBJ2-7
clone size: many
V gene: TRBV12-3/TRBV12-4
D gene: -

CDR3 DNA: TGTGCCAGCAGCCCCTGGGGAGGGCGGGGTGTCGGGGAGCTGTTTTTT
CDR3 protein: CASSPWGGRGVGELFF
J gene: TRBJ2-2
clone size: few
V gene: TRBV7-8
D gene: TRBD2

CDR3 DNA: TGTGCCACCTCAGGGCGGGGGCGGCTAGCGGAGGAGACCCAGTACTTC
CDR3 protein: CATSGRGRLAEETQYF
J gene: TRBJ2-5
clone size: many
V gene: TRBV15
D gene: -

CDR3 DNA: TGTGCCAGCAGCCGGGAGGGCCATGGGGAGCTGTTTTTT
CDR3 protein: CASSREGHGELFF
J gene: TRBJ2-2
clone size: many
V gene: TRBV2
D gene: TRBD2

CDR3 DNA: TGTGCCAGCAGTGACTACAGGGCTGGCTACACCTTC
CDR3 protein: CASSDYRAGYTF
J gene: TRBJ1-2
clone size: -
V gene: TRBV25-1
D gene: -

CDR3 DNA: TGCAGCGCCCGACGGGGAGATGGGAACACTGAAGCTTTCTTT
CDR3 protein: CSARRGDGNTEAFF
J gene: TRBJ1-1
clone size: -
V gene: TRBV29-1
D gene: -

CDR3 DNA: TGTGCCAGCCGCGGGTCGAACACTGAAGCTTTCTTT
CDR3 protein: CASRGSNTEAFF
J gene: TRBJ1-1
clone size: many
V gene: TRBV7-6
D gene: -

CDR3 DNA: TGCGCCAGCAGTCGCGGCCACGAGCAGTACTTC
CDR3 protein: CASSRGHEQYF
J gene: TRBJ2-7
clone size: many
V gene: TRBV10-2
D gene: -

CDR3 DNA: TGTGCCACCAGTAACACCGGGGAGCTGTTTTTT
CDR3 protein: CATSNTGELFF
J gene: TRBJ2-2
clone size: many
V gene: TRBV24-1
D gene: -

CDR3 DNA: TGCGCCAGCAGCTTGGAGGGCACCTTCTCTGGAAACACCATATATTTT
CDR3 protein: CASSLEGTFSGNTIYF
J gene: TRBJ1-3
clone size: -
V gene: TRBV9
D gene: -

CDR3 DNA: TGTGCCAGCAGTGAAGGGCAGGTCTTT
CDR3 protein: CASSEGQVF
J gene: TRBJ2-7
clone size: -
V gene: TRBV2
D gene: -

CDR3 DNA: TGTGCCAGCAGCCGAGACAGGGGCGCCGTTGAAAAACTGTTTTTT
CDR3 protein: CASSRDRGAVEKLFF
J gene: TRBJ1-4
clone size: -
V gene: TRBV7-8
D gene: TRBD1

CDR3 DNA: TGCAGTGCTACCCCCCCAGACTATGGCTACACCTTC
CDR3 protein: CSATPPDYGYTF
J gene: TRBJ1-2
clone size: few
V gene: TRBV20-1
D gene: -

CDR3 DNA: TGTGCCAGCAGCTTAGGGACAGGTTTCCTCTATGGCTACACCTTC
CDR3 protein: CASSLGTGFLYGYTF
J gene: TRBJ1-2
clone size: -
V gene: TRBV7-2
D gene: TRBD1

CDR3 DNA: TGCAGCGTCACCCCTGGGGGTGAGCAGTTCTTC
CDR3 protein: CSVTPGGEQFF
J gene: TRBJ2-1
clone size: -
V gene: TRBV29-1
D gene: -

CDR3 DNA: TGCAGTGCTAGCAACGGCTCCACAGATACGCAGTATTTT
CDR3 protein: CSASNGSTDTQYF
J gene: TRBJ2-3
clone size: -
V gene: TRBV20-1
D gene: -

CDR3 DNA: TGTGCCAGCAGCTTGAGCGGGGGGCGGTGGGAGACCCAGTACTTC
CDR3 protein: CASSLSGGRWETQYF
J gene: TRBJ2-5
clone size: many
V gene: TRBV7-8
D gene: TRBD2

CDR3 DNA: TGCAGTGCTTATTCGCCCAACGCTGAAGCTTTCTTT
CDR3 protein: CSAYSPNAEAFF
J gene: TRBJ1-1
clone size: -
V gene: TRBV20-1
D gene: -

CDR3 DNA: TGTGCCACCAGCTCACTCGAAGCGGGATTGGGTAATGAGCAGTTCTTC
CDR3 protein: CATSSLEAGLGNEQFF
J gene: TRBJ2-1
clone size: -
V gene: TRBV15
D gene: TRBD2

CDR3 DNA: TGTGCCAGCAGCTTGGGGACAGGGTCCTACAATGAGCAGTACTTC
CDR3 protein: CASSLGTGSYNEQYF
J gene: TRBJ2-7
clone size: -
V gene: TRBV7-9
D gene: TRBD1

CDR3 DNA: TGTGCCAGCAGTTCCCCCAGGGTACTTCAGCCCCAGCATTTT
CDR3 protein: CASSSPRVLQPQHF
J gene: TRBJ1-5
clone size: -
V gene: TRBV10-2
D gene: -

CDR3 DNA: TGTGCCACCAGTGATTCGTATCCCGGCGCGGGAGATCACTACGAGCAGTACTTC
CDR3 protein: CATSDSYPGAGDHYEQYF
J gene: TRBJ2-7
clone size: few
V gene: TRBV24-1
D gene: TRBD2

CDR3 DNA: TGTGCCATCAGTGCCGCCGGGGTTTCACCCCTCCACTTT
CDR3 protein: CAISAAGVSPLHF
J gene: TRBJ1-6
clone size: -
V gene: TRBV10-3
D gene: -

CDR3 DNA: TGCGCCAGCAGCCTTGGGGACTCCATCACCGGGGAGCTGTTTTTT
CDR3 protein: CASSLGDSITGELFF
J gene: TRBJ2-2
clone size: few
V gene: TRBV5-1
D gene: -

CDR3 DNA: TGTGCCAGCAGCCCCCGAGGGAGGGAGGTCACCGGGGAGCTGTTTTTT
CDR3 protein: CASSPRGREVTGELFF
J gene: TRBJ2-2
clone size: few
V gene: TRBV7-4
D gene: TRBD2

CDR3 DNA: TGTGCCAGCGTTGAAGGACGCTTCGGCTACACCTTC
CDR3 protein: CASVEGRFGYTF
J gene: TRBJ1-2
clone size: -
V gene: TRBV25-1
D gene: -

CDR3 DNA: TGCAGTGCTAGAGATCCTAGGGAGGGTGGGAGCGCTGAAGCTTTCTTT
CDR3 protein: CSARDPREGGSAEAFF
J gene: TRBJ1-1
clone size: few
V gene: TRBV20-1
D gene: -

CDR3 DNA: TGTGCCAGCCACGGGAGGGCCTACGAGCAGTACTTC
CDR3 protein: CASHGRAYEQYF
J gene: TRBJ2-7
clone size: few
V gene: TRBV2
D gene: TRBD2

CDR3 DNA: TGCGCCAGCAGTGGGATTGGACCGTACGAGCAGTACTTC
CDR3 protein: CASSGIGPYEQYF
J gene: TRBJ2-7
clone size: once
V gene: TRBV10-2
D gene: -

CDR3 DNA: TGTGCCAGCAGCTCAGCGCGGAATGAGCAGTTCTTC
CDR3 protein: CASSSARNEQFF
J gene: TRBJ2-1
clone size: -
V gene: TRBV7-9
D gene: -

CDR3 DNA: TGTGCCAGCAGCCGCATGGAGTACAGGGAGACCGGGGAGCTGTTTTTT
CDR3 protein: CASSRMEYRETGELFF
J gene: TRBJ2-2
clone size: -
V gene: TRBV12-3/TRBV12-4
D gene: -

CDR3 DNA: TGTGCCAGCAGCCCACCCGCCGATCAACAGGAACTAGGGGTGACCCAGTACTTC
CDR3 protein: CASSPPADQQELGVTQYF
J gene: TRBJ2-5
clone size: few
V gene: TRBV7-9
D gene: -

CDR3 DNA: TGTGCCAGCAGTCCAACCGGGACAGGGAACACTGAAGCTTTCTTT
CDR3 protein: CASSPTGTGNTEAFF
J gene: TRBJ1-1
clone size: few
V gene: TRBV2
D gene: TRBD1

CDR3 DNA: TGTGCCAGCAGTGAAGAACCATCCCTTGGGGAGACCCAGTACTTC
CDR3 protein: CASSEEPSLGETQYF
J gene: TRBJ2-5
clone size: -
V gene: TRBV2
D gene: -

CDR3 DNA: TGTGCCAGCAACACTCGGACAGGGGGAGAGACCCAGTACTTC
CDR3 protein: CASNTRTGGETQYF
J gene: TRBJ2-5
clone size: -
V gene: TRBV12-3/TRBV12-4
D gene: TRBD1

CDR3 DNA: TGTGCCAGCAGTGAAACGAGGGGAGCTAACTATGGCTACACCTTC
CDR3 protein: CASSETRGANYGYTF
J gene: TRBJ1-2
clone size: many
V gene: TRBV2
D gene: -

CDR3 DNA: TGCAGCCCATCGGACAGGGACACTGAAGCTTTCTTT
CDR3 protein: CSPSDRDTEAFF
J gene: TRBJ1-1
clone size: -
V gene: TRBV29-1
D gene: TRBD1

CDR3 DNA: TGTGCCAGTAGTGAAGGGACATCTTACTACGAGCAGTACTTC
CDR3 protein: CASSEGTSYYEQYF
J gene: TRBJ2-7
clone size: -
V gene: TRBV19
D gene: -

CDR3 DNA: TGTGCCAGCAGTGGCCGGGGGGACTATGGCTACACCTTC
CDR3 protein: CASSGRGDYGYTF
J gene: TRBJ1-2
clone size: few
V gene: TRBV25-1
D gene: -

CDR3 DNA: TGTGCCACCAGCACAGGGGTCAACGAGGGGACCTATGGCTACACCTTC
CDR3 protein: CATSTGVNEGTYGYTF
J gene: TRBJ1-2
clone size: -
V gene: TRBV15
D gene: -

CDR3 DNA: TGTGCCAGCAGGACCGGGACAGGGCTGAACACTGAAGCTTTCTTT
CDR3 protein: CASRTGTGLNTEAFF
J gene: TRBJ1-1
clone size: many
V gene: TRBV7-2
D gene: TRBD1

CDR3 DNA: TGTGCCAGCAGCCAAACCGCTGGTAGCAATCAGCCCCAGCATTTT
CDR3 protein: CASSQTAGSNQPQHF
J gene: TRBJ1-5
clone size: few
V gene: TRBV4-2
D gene: -

CDR3 DNA: TGTGCCAGCAGCCCCAGGCAGGGGTCCACCGGAGAGACCCAGTACTTC
CDR3 protein: CASSPRQGSTGETQYF
J gene: TRBJ2-5
clone size: -
V gene: TRBV7-9
D gene: -

CDR3 DNA: TGTGCCAGCAGCGTAGAAACGGATGCAACTAATGAAAAACTGTTTTTT
CDR3 protein: CASSVETDATNEKLFF
J gene: TRBJ1-4
clone size: -
V gene: TRBV9
D gene: -